This TCR beta chain was identified in a study of blood T cell repertoires in COVID-19. The overall study: Donors in the United States, Italy and Spain gave samples during acute or convalescent COVID-19.

Authors' analysis steps: The assay estimated nucleated cells by amplifying reference gene primers. The assay was immunoSEQ multiplex PCR, and TCRdb's table has in-frame clones only and misses some. That table supplies the V and J calls and clone size; D and trimming were determined from the DNA. The data contain some 57,000 clones, around 90% of them singletons. CDR1 and CDR2 (germline): SGHVS, FQNEAQ. The CDR3 sequence is 15 residues long. The V and J ends lost 5 bases and 2 bases, in that order; junction bases with no gene match: 9. This chain joins TRBV7-8 and TRBJ2-7; 7 positions match TRBD1. The TCR comes from a man in his 60s with active COVID-19. Sequences were obtained from peripheral blood. CDR3 region: CASSRVRTGAYEQYF. The CDR3 bases are TGTGCCAGCAGCCGGGTGCGGACAGGCGCCTACGAGCAGTACTTC.